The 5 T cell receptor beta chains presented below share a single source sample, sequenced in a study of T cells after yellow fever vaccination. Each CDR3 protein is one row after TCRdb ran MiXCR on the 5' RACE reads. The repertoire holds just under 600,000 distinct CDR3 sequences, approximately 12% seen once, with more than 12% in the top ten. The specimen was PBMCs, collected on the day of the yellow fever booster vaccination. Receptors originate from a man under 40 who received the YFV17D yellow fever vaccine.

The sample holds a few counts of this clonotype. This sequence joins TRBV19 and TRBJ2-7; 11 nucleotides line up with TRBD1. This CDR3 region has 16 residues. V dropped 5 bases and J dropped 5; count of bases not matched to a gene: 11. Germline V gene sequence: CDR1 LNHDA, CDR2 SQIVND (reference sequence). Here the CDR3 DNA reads TGTGCCAGTAGTGGTACCCTTGGACAGGGGGCCCACGAGCAGTACTTC. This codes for CASSGTLGQGAHEQYF. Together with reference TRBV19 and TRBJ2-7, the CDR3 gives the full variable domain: DGGITQSPKYLFRKEGQNVTLSCEQNLNHDAMYWYRQDPGQGLRLIYYSQIVNDFQKGDIAEGYSVSREKKESFPLTVTSAQKNPTAFYLCASSGTLGQGAHEQYFGPGTRLTVT.

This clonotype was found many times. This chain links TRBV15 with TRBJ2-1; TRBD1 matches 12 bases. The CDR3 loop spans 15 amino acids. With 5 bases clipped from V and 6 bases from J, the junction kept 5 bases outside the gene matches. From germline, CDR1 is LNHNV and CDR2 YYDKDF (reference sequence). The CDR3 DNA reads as TGTGCCACCAGCTCCGGGACAGGGGGCATCAATGAGCAGTTCTTC. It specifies CATSSGTGGINEQFF.

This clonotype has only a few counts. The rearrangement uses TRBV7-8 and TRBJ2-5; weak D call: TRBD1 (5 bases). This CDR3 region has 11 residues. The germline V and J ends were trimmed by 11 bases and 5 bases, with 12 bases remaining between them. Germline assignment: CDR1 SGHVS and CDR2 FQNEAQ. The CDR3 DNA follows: TGTGCCGGGGCGCAGTATGAGACCCAGTACTTC. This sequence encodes CAGAQYETQYF.

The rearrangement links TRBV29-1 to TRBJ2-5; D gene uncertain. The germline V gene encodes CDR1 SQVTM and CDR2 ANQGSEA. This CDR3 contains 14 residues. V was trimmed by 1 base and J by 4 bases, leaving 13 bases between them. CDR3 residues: CSVEARPPGETQYF. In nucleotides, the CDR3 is TGCAGCGTTGAAGCCCGGCCCCCGGGAGAGACCCAGTACTTC.

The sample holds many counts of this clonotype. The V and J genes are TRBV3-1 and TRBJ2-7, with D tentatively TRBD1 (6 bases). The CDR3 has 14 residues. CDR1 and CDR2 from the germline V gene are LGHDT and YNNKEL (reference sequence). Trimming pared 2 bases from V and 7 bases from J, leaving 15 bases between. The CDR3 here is CASSQQPGAWEQYF. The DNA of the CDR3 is TGTGCCAGCAGCCAACAACCAGGGGCGTGGGAGCAGTACTTC.